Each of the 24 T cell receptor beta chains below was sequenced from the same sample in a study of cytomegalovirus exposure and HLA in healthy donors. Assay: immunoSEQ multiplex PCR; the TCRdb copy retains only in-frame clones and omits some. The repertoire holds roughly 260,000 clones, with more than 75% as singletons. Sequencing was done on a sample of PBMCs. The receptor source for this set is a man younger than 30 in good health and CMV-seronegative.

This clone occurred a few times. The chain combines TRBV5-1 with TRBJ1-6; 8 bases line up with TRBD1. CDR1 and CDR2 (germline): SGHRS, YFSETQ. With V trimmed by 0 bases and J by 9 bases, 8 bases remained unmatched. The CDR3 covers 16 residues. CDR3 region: CASSLEAGGVSSPLHF. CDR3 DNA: TGCGCCAGCAGCTTGGAAGCAGGGGGCGTGAGTTCACCCCTCCACTTT.

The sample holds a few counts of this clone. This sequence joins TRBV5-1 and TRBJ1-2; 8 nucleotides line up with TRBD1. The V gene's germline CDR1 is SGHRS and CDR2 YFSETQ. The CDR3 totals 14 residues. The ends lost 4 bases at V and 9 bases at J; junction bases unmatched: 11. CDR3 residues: CASSLSTGENSYTF. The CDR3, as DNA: TGCGCCAGCAGCCTCTCGACAGGGGAGAATAGCTACACCTTC.

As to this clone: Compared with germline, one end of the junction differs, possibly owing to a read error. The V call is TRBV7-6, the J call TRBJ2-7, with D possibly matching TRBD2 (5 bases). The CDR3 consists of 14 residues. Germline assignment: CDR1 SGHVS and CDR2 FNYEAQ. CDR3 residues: CASSPPGSSNEQYF. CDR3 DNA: TGTGCCAGCAGCCCCCCGGGATCCTCCAACGAGCAGTACTTC.

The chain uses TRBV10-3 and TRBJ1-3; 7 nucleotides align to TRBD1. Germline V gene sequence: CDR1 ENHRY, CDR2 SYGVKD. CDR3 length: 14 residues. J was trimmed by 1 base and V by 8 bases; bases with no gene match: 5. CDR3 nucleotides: TGTGCCATCCGACGACAGGGATCTGGAAACACCATATATTTT. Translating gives CAIRRQGSGNTIYF.

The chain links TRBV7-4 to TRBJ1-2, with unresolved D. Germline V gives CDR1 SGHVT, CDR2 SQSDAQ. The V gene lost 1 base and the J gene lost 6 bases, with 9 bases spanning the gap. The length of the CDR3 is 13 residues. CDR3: CASSLVYGDGYTF. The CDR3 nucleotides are TGTGCCAGCAGCTTAGTATACGGGGATGGCTACACCTTC.

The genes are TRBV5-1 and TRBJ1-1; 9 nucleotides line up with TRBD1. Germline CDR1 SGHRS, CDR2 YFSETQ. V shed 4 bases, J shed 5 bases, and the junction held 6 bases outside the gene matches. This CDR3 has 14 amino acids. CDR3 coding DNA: TGCGCCAGCAGCGCGGACAGGGGAGGAACTGAAGCTTTCTTT. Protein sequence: CASSADRGGTEAFF.

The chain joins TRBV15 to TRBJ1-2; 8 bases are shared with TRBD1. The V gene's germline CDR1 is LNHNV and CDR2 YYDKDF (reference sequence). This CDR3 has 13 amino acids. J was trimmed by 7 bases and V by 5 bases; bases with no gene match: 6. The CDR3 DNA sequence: TGTGCCACCAGCCCAACAGGGGGTCGTGGCTACACCTTC. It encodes CATSPTGGRGYTF.

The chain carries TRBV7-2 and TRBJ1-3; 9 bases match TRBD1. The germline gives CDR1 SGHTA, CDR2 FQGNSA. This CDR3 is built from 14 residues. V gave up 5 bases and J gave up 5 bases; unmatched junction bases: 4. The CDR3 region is CASSLQGARNTIYF. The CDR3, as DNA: TGTGCCAGCAGCCTACAGGGGGCTAGAAACACCATATATTTT.

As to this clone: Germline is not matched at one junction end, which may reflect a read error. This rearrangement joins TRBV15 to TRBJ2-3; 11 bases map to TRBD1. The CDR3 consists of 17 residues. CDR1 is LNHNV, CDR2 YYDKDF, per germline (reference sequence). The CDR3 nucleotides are TGTGCCACCAGCCGAGACGACCGGGACAGGGGGTCAGATACGCAGTATTTT. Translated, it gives CATSRDDRDRGSDTQYF.

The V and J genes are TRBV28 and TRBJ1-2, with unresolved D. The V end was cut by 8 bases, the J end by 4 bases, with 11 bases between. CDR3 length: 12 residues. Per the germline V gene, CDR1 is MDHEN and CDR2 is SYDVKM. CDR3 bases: TGTGCCAGCGGTCGGGTGATCTATGGCTACACCTTC. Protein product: CASGRVIYGYTF.

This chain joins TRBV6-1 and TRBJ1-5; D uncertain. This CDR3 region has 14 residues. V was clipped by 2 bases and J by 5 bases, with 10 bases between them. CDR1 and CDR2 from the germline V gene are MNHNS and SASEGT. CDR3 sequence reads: CASSETRVDQPQHF. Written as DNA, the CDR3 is TGTGCCAGCAGTGAAACCCGGGTAGATCAGCCCCAGCATTTT.

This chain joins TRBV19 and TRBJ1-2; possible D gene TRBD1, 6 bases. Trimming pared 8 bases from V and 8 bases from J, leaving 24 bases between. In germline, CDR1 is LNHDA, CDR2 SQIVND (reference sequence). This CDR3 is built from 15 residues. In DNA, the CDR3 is TGTGCCAGTCTTTCCACGACAGGCAGTTTGGGCGGCTACACCTTC. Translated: CASLSTTGSLGGYTF.

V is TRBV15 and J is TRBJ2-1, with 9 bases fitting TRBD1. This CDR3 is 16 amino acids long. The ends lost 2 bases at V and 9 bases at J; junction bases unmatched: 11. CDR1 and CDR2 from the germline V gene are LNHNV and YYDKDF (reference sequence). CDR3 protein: CATSRRPGQGLGEQFF. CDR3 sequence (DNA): TGTGCCACCAGCAGAAGGCCGGGACAGGGTTTAGGTGAGCAGTTCTTC. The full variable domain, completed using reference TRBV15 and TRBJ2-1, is DAMVIQNPRYQVTQFGKPVTLSCSQTLNHNVMYWYQQKSSQAPKLLFHYYDKDFNNEADTPDNFQSRRPNTSFCFLDIRSPGLGDTAMYLCATSRRPGQGLGEQFFGPGTRLTVL.

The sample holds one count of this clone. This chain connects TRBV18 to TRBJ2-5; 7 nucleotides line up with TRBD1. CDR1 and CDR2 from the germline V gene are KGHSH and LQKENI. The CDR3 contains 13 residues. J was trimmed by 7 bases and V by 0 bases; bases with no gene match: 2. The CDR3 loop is CASSPPGQRTQYF. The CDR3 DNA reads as TGTGCCAGCTCACCACCGGGACAGCGGACCCAGTACTTC.

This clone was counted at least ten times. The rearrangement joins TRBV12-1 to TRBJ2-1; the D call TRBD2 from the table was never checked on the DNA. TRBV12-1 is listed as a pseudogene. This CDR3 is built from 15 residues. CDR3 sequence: CASSLLAGSYNEQFF. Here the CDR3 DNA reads TGTGCCAGCAGCTTACTAGCGGGCTCCTACAATGAGCAGTTCTTC.

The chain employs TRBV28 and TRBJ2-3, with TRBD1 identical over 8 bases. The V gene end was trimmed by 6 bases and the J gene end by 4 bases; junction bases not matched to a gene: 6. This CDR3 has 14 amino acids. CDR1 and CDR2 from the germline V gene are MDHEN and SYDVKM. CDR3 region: CASSPGGVPDTQYF. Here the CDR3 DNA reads TGTGCCAGCAGCCCAGGGGGCGTCCCAGATACGCAGTATTTT.

The CDR3 loop is CASSEAITSGSRETQYF. As DNA, the CDR3 is TGTGCCAGCAGTGAAGCTATAACTAGCGGGAGTAGAGAGACCCAGTACTTC. The rearrangement links TRBV2 to TRBJ2-5, with 11 bases fitting TRBD2. After removal of 0 bases from V and 4 bases from J, the junction contained 7 bases not matched to a gene. The germline V gene has CDR1 SNHLY and CDR2 FYNNEI. The CDR3 extends over 17 amino acids.

CDR3 sequence reads: CASSFSSGVPWEQYF. The CDR3 bases are TGTGCCAGCAGCTTCTCCTCGGGAGTTCCTTGGGAGCAGTACTTC. The chain links TRBV7-2 to TRBJ2-7; possibly TRBD2 for D (6 bases). Trimming took 3 bases from V and 7 from J, leaving 19 bases between them. The CDR3 sequence is 15 residues long. CDR1 is SGHTA, CDR2 FQGNSA, per germline.

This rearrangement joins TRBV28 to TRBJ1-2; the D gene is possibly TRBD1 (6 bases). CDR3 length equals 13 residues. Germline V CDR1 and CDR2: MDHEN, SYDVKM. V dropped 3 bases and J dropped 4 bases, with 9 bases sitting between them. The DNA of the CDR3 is TGTGCCAGCAGTTTGCAGGGGCTCTATGGCTACACCTTC. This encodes CASSLQGLYGYTF.

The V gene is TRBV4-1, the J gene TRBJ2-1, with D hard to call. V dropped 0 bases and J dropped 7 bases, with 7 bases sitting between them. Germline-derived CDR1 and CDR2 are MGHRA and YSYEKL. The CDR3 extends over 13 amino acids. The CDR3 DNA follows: TGCGCCAGCAGCCAAGAATGGAGTAATGAGCAGTTCTTC. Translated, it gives CASSQEWSNEQFF.

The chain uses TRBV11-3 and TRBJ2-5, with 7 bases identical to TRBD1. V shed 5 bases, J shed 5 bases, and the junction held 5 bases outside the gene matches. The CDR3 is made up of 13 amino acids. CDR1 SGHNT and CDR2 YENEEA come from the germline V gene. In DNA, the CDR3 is TGTGCCAGCAGCACAGGGGTTGGCGAGACCCAGTACTTC. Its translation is CASSTGVGETQYF.

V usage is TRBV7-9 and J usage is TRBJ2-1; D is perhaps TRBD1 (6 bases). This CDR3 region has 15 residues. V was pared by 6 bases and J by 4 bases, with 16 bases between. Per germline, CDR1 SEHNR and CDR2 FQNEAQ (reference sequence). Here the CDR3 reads CASRQGGTVYNEQFF. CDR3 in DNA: TGTGCCAGCAGACAAGGGGGAACGGTATACAATGAGCAGTTCTTC.

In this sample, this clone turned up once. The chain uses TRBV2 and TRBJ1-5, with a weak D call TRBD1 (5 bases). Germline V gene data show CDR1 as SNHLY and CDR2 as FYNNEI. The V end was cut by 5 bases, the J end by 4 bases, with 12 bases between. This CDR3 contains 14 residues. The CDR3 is CASSWGEGNQPQHF. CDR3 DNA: TGTGCCAGCAGTTGGGGGGAAGGGAATCAGCCCCAGCATTTT.

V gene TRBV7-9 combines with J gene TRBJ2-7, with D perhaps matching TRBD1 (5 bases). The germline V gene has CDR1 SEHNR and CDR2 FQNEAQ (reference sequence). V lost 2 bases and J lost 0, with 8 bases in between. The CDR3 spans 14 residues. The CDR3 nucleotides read TGTGCCAGCAGCTTAAGGACAAGCTCCTACGAGCAGTACTTC. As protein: CASSLRTSSYEQYF.